The 14 T cell receptor beta chains in this list originate from one sample, sequenced in a study of shared clonotypes between healthy human individuals (dated by TCRdb to the early 2020s). CD8 naive samples were CD45RO-negative cells positively selected for CCR7, giving a CD45RA+CCR7+ population that excluded TemRA cells. Library creation used the immunoSEQ multiplex PCR assay. Entries here come from immuneACCESS through TCRdb and include only in-frame sequences with V and J called. Some clones fail to appear in such tables; in the studies checked, an unresolved V gene covers under half of the shortfall, and the cause of the remainder is unknown. Within this sample are around 2,100,000 clones, with about 95% of them counted one time only. 1.2% of the sample goes to the ten largest clones. Sequenced material: naive CD8+ T cells sorted from blood. Explained via the paper, the cell subset or site label denotes: CD45RA+CCR7+. The receptors shown here come from a man aged 18 to 30 in good health.

The V and J genes are TRBV19 and TRBJ2-7; D is perhaps TRBD1 or TRBD2 (6 bases each). The CDR3 loop spans 14 amino acids. From germline, CDR1 is LNHDA and CDR2 SQIVND (reference sequence). V dropped 6 bases and J dropped 1 base, with 13 bases sitting between them. CDR3 amino acids: CASRPEGGSYEQYF. CDR3 sequence (DNA): TGTGCCAGTAGGCCCGAGGGGGGATCCTACGAGCAGTACTTC. The variable domain in full, with the rest retrieved from reference TRBV19 and TRBJ2-7, is DGGITQSPKYLFRKEGQNVTLSCEQNLNHDAMYWYRQDPGQGLRLIYYSQIVNDFQKGDIAEGYSVSREKKESFPLTVTSAQKNPTAFYLCASRPEGGSYEQYFGPGTRLTVT.

The J gene is TRBJ2-7, the V gene TRBV4-1; 11 bases align to TRBD1. Germline assignment: CDR1 MGHRA and CDR2 YSYEKL. The V segment lost 0 bases and the J segment 3 bases; nucleotides outside the gene matches: 4. CDR3 size: 16 residues. This CDR3 is CASSQDKGTGGYEQYF. For the CDR3, the DNA is TGCGCCAGCAGCCAAGATAAAGGGACAGGGGGCTACGAGCAGTACTTC.

This clone was seen a single time. The rearrangement links TRBV6-1 to TRBJ1-5; 7 positions agree with TRBD1. The CDR3 covers 15 residues. Germline assignment: CDR1 MNHNS and CDR2 SASEGT. J was trimmed by 2 bases and V by 6 bases; bases with no gene match: 7. Written as DNA, the CDR3 is TGTGCCAGCAGCACCGACAGGGAGGGCAATCAGCCCCAGCATTTT. This codes for CASSTDREGNQPQHF.

The gene calls are TRBV5-4 and TRBJ1-5, with TRBD1 as a possible D gene (6 bases). This CDR3 region has 15 residues. Germline CDR1 and CDR2: SGHNT and YYREEE (reference sequence). Trimming pared 5 bases from V and 1 base from J, leaving 13 bases between. This CDR3 is CASRMWGASNQPQHF. DNA for the CDR3: TGTGCCAGCAGGATGTGGGGGGCAAGCAATCAGCCCCAGCATTTT.

The chain combines TRBV4-1 with TRBJ2-7, with D possibly TRBD2 on 5 matching bases. The germline V and J ends were trimmed by 1 base and 6 bases, with 13 bases remaining between them. Germline V CDR1 and CDR2: MGHRA, YSYEKL. The CDR3 spans 14 residues. The CDR3 DNA reads as TGCGCCAGCAGCCAAGCCCCTTCCCGGGGCGAGCAGTACTTC. Its translation: CASSQAPSRGEQYF.

The chain carries TRBV7-9 and TRBJ1-6; D call uncertain. Trimming cost V 0 bases and J 4 bases, with 7 bases left between them. Germline V gene sequence: CDR1 SEHNR, CDR2 FQNEAQ (reference sequence). The CDR3 has 15 amino acids. The CDR3 nucleotides are TGTGCCAGCAGCTTAGCGCAAGGGTATAATTCACCCCTCCACTTT. This translates into CASSLAQGYNSPLHF.

V is TRBV28 and J is TRBJ2-7, with 7 nucleotides matching TRBD1. Germline trimming cut 2 bases from V and 0 bases from J; bases unmatched to any gene: 7. CDR3 size: 16 residues. The germline gives CDR1 MDHEN, CDR2 SYDVKM. The CDR3 coding sequence is TGTGCCAGCAGTTTACCCGACAGGGAATTCTCCTACGAGCAGTACTTC. Amino acid sequence: CASSLPDREFSYEQYF.

Note on this clone: Other nucleotide sequences in the sample specify the same CDR3. The V gene is TRBV28, the J gene TRBJ2-7; 8 bases align to TRBD1. The V segment lost 5 bases and the J segment 2 bases; nucleotides outside the gene matches: 5. This CDR3 spans 14 amino acids. The germline CDR1 and CDR2 sequences are MDHEN and SYDVKM. CDR3 sequence: CASSETGGTYEQYF. In DNA, the CDR3 is TGTGCCAGCAGTGAAACAGGGGGGACCTACGAGCAGTACTTC.

The rearrangement uses TRBV19 and TRBJ1-2; maybe TRBD1 (6 bases). Germline V lookup: CDR1 LNHDA, CDR2 SQIVND (reference sequence). The CDR3 totals 15 residues. Trimming shortened V by 6 bases and J by 5 bases, and 19 bases separated the two germline ends. DNA of the CDR3: TGTGCCAGTAGCCGACGCGAGGGGGGAAGGTATGGCTACACCTTC. Its protein product is CASSRREGGRYGYTF. The variable domain in full, completed from reference TRBV19 and TRBJ1-2, reads DGGITQSPKYLFRKEGQNVTLSCEQNLNHDAMYWYRQDPGQGLRLIYYSQIVNDFQKGDIAEGYSVSREKKESFPLTVTSAQKNPTAFYLCASSRREGGRYGYTFGSGTRLTVV.

This chain connects TRBV6-1 to TRBJ2-7; tentative D call: TRBD1 (7 bases). CDR1 and CDR2 (germline): MNHNS, SASEGT. The V gene lost 6 bases and the J gene lost 1 base, with 13 bases spanning the gap. The CDR3 runs 14 residues. The CDR3 loop is CASSLEGQSYEQYF. The CDR3 nucleotides are TGTGCCAGCAGCCTGGAGGGACAGTCCTACGAGCAGTACTTC.

This chain connects TRBV4-1 to TRBJ2-5; 8 nucleotides agree with TRBD1. Trimming at V came to 4 bases and at J to 5 bases, leaving 6 bases not matched to a gene. There are 14 residues in the CDR3. Germline V gene data show CDR1 as MGHRA and CDR2 as YSYEKL. This chain's CDR3 is CASSPRQGMETQYF. Written as DNA, the CDR3 is TGCGCCAGCAGCCCTCGACAGGGGATGGAGACCCAGTACTTC.

J is TRBJ2-7 and V is TRBV7-9; D could derive from TRBD1 or TRBD2 (5 bases each). The CDR3 is 13 residues long. Germline V gene data show CDR1 as SEHNR and CDR2 as FQNEAQ (reference sequence). Trimming removed 6 bases from V and 2 bases from J, with 11 bases in between. CDR3 amino acids: CASSGTGTYEQYF. DNA of the CDR3: TGTGCCAGCAGTGGGACGGGTACCTACGAGCAGTACTTC.

This chain connects TRBV19 to TRBJ1-2, with 8 bases aligning to TRBD1. With 7 bases clipped from V and 6 bases from J, the junction kept 10 bases outside the gene matches. The CDR3 is 14 amino acids. Germline V gene data show CDR1 as LNHDA and CDR2 as SQIVND (reference sequence). The chain's CDR3 is CASTDSGGPDGYTF. CDR3 coding DNA: TGTGCCAGTACCGATTCAGGGGGCCCCGATGGCTACACCTTC.

About this clone itself: The sample has other DNA sequences that encode this CDR3 too. The chain combines TRBV27 with TRBJ2-1, with 13 bases identical to TRBD2. The ends lost 3 bases at V and 7 bases at J; junction bases unmatched: 0. The CDR3 sequence is 14 residues long. The V gene's germline CDR1 is MNHEY and CDR2 SMNVEV (reference sequence). CDR3 sequence (DNA): TGTGCCAGCAGTTTGACTAGCGGGGGGAATGAGCAGTTCTTC. It codes for CASSLTSGGNEQFF.